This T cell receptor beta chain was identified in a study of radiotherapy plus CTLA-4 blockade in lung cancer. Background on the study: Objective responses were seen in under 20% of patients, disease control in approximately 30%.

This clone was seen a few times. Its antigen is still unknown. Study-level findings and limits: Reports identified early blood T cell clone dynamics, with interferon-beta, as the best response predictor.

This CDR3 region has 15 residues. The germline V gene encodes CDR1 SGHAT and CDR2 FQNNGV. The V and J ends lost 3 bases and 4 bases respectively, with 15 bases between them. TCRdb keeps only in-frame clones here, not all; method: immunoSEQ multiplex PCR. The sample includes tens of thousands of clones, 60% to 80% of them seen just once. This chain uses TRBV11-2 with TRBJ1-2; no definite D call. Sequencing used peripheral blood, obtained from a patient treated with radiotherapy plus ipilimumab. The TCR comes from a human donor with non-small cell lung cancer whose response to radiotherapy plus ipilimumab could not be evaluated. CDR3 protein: CASSLLGNPSYGYTF. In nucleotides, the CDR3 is TGTGCCAGCAGCTTGTTAGGTAACCCTAGCTATGGCTACACCTTC.